This T cell receptor beta chain was identified in a study of post-analysis software for immune sequencing data. This CDR3 is 14 amino acids long. Looked up from germline, CDR1 is SGHRS and CDR2 is YFSETQ. J lost 5 bases, V lost 5 bases, and 9 bases had no gene match. Broader study findings: There were several TRBV segments more frequent in patients than controls, and TRBV5-6, TRBV5-1 and TRBV20-1 were among them.

The TCR beta cDNA libraries carried unique molecular identifiers. TCRdb re-called the PCR reads through MiXCR, storing one row per CDR3 protein. The sample includes roughly 410,000 distinct CDR3 sequences, about a third of them seen just once. Notes on this clonotype: As yet, its antigen is unknown.

This TCR derives from a girl aged 10 to 17 with multiple sclerosis. V usage is TRBV5-1 and J usage is TRBJ2-7; 8 bases match TRBD1. Sequencing was carried out using blood. The CDR3 loop reads CASSYPDRVNEQYF. CDR3 in DNA: TGCGCCAGCAGTTATCCGGACAGGGTCAACGAGCAGTACTTC.